The entry below gives a single T cell receptor (beta chain) sequence along with its context. This CDR3 comprises 11 residues. The germline gives CDR1 GTSNPN, CDR2 SVGIG (reference sequence). V was clipped by 3 bases and J by 3 bases, with 6 bases between them. Method: immunoSEQ multiplex PCR; TCRdb's copy keeps in-frame clones and lacks some. The sample records some 80,000 clones, 75% to 85% being singletons. The sample comes from a study of technical replicates of blood from a handful of donors. The sequence was collected from a human donor in good health. Some clones in this sample may be carry-over from other donors' samples. Sequencing was done on a sample of PBMCs. The chain carries TRBV30 and TRBJ2-7; D is unresolved. In nucleotides, the CDR3 is TGTGCCTGGAGGGGCAACTACGAGCAGTACTTC. This translates into CAWRGNYEQYF.